This TCR beta chain appears in the sequencing data of a study of blood T cells in healthy people across ages (dated by TCRdb to the mid-2010s). The study in broad terms: Template switching captured roughly one uniquely barcoded TCR beta cDNA molecule per two T cells in model experiments. Using deep sequencing normalized with unique cDNA molecular identifiers, the study measured how TCR beta repertoire diversity changes with age. The donors were divided into four age groups: young (average about 16 years), middle-aged (almost 40), aged (62) and long-lived (approximately 74). To avoid experimental bias, donors of different ages were spread randomly across the sequencing lanes. The study analyzed two additional independent replicas of 1 million unique cDNA reads from the same blood draw for two donors, one aged 18 to 29 and one aged 80 or older. General findings and caveats noted by the study authors: Compared with the aged group, the long-lived group had more naive CD4+ T cells, fewer expanded clones and increased TCR diversity, a pattern suggesting age selection. Because profiling used bulk unsorted PBMCs, naive and antigen-experienced compartments could not be compared conclusively. Because donor CMV infection status was unknown, age-related changes in expanded clonotypes were potentially confounded. Estimates of total diversity based on one million sequenced T cells were considered lower bounds and underestimates. Observed TCR beta diversity correlated strongly with the percentage of naive T cells measured by flow cytometry. As age increased, observed TCR beta diversity per million T cells dropped in a roughly linear way, and a significant reduction was already evident by age around 41.

From V the trimming removes 8 bases and from J it removes 6 bases, while the gene matches leave 5 bases of the junction unaccounted for. The germline V gene (reference sequence) supplies CDR1 MNHEY and CDR2 SMNVEV. Reading from cysteine to phenylalanine, the CDR3 counts 14 amino acids. Just CDR3 DNA is preserved here, 42 bases in frame from base 1. The library was built by means of 5' RACE. Reads for this sample came from an Illumina HiSeq 2500. A second PCR of roughly 7 to 11 cycles was performed with a sample-barcoded 5' primer and a J-beta primer mix. Each TCR beta cDNA molecule received a unique molecular identifier from a template-switch 5' adaptor carrying 12 random nucleotides. Each sample yielded at least 3 million CDR3-containing paired-end reads. First-strand cDNA synthesis was performed from all RNA using the Mint cDNA synthesis kit, with priming by a TRBC-specific oligonucleotide. Following uracil-DNA glycosylase treatment, all cDNA underwent a first 18-cycle PCR with the universal primers M1SS and BC2_uni_R. The authors' analysis ran thus. For normalization, 1 million high-quality reads were randomly selected from each sample, with every read carrying a distinct molecular identifier. Instead of being binned into consensus sequences, reads with shared molecular identifiers were discarded. MiTCR, run with a Q25 quality threshold and the strictest error-elimination algorithm, handled CDR3 identification, clonotype clustering and error correction. Lower-bound total TCR beta diversity was estimated with a nonparametric unseen species model using Euler transformation. The public reads were run again by TCRdb, first through fastp at Q25 and then through MiXCR, and only productive beta chains were kept. One record per CDR3 amino acid sequence lists the most common genes and DNA. These V and J calls rely on TCRdb rather than the paper's analysis. Counted in this sample were hundreds of thousands of distinct CDR3 sequences; roughly 60% of them appeared once. Over 20% of the sample is taken by the ten largest.

Donors were 40 or so systemically healthy Caucasian individuals from Russia aged 6 to 90 years. Each donor gave 9 to 10 milliliters of peripheral blood, collected into EDTA-treated Vacutainer tubes. Ficoll-Paque density-gradient centrifugation was used to isolate PBMCs, with at least 6.5 million per sample. Trizol reagent was used to extract total RNA from PBMCs, with at least 6 micrograms per sample. The percentages of naive CD45RAhigh/CD27high T cells were determined by flow cytometry on a PBMC aliquot from every donor. A word on this clonotype: This clone's antigen is unknown. The input lacks base qualities; no much larger clone sits a single base away.

The sequencing input was blood. The sequence links TRBV27 to TRBJ2-3; the junction holds 13 bases that match TRBD2. The origin of this receptor is a young man in good health. The DNA sequence is as follows: TGTGCCAGCGGTGGACTAGCGGGAGAGGATACGCAGTATTTT. This encodes CASGGLAGEDTQYF.